The 20 T cell receptor beta chains presented below share a single source sample, sequenced in a study of spatial heterogeneity in lung cancer. Time point specified: sample taken at primary tumor resection. Researchers sequenced whole RNA taken from tumor, nontumor lung or frozen PBMC without sorting. TCRdb used MiXCR to reprocess the 5' RACE reads, holding one entry per CDR3 protein. Of roughly 70,000 distinct CDR3 sequences in the sample, roughly 15% are singletons; the top ten hold roughly 6.7%. The sample consisted of PBMCs, taken at surgery. The source is a male donor with early-stage non-small cell lung cancer.

The rearrangement uses TRBV6-1 and TRBJ2-3; unclear D gene. This CDR3 region has 15 residues. The germline CDR1 and CDR2 sequences are MNHNS and SASEGT. Trimming cost V 5 bases and J 0 bases, with 12 bases left between them. The CDR3 DNA reads as TGTGCCAGCAGTCCCTTGACGATTAGCACAGATACGCAGTATTTT. Amino acids: CASSPLTISTDTQYF.

The chain couples TRBV11-2 to TRBJ2-2, with D uncertain. Germline CDR1 SGHAT, CDR2 FQNNGV. CDR3 length: 15 residues. Trimming pared 5 bases from V and 0 bases from J, leaving 10 bases between. The CDR3 DNA is TGTGCCAGCAGCCCGATAACTACGAACACCGGGGAGCTGTTTTTT. Translation gives CASSPITTNTGELFF.

The V and J genes are TRBV6-6 and TRBJ1-1; 10 bases match TRBD1. CDR3 length: 14 amino acids. With V trimmed by 5 bases and J by 13 bases, 13 bases remained unmatched. The germline CDR1 and CDR2 sequences are MNHNY and SVGAGI (reference sequence). CDR3 nucleotides: TGTGCCAGCAGTAACCAACCGGGACAGGGGATGGGTTTCTTT. The encoded protein is CASSNQPGQGMGFF.

This clonotype has ten or more counts. The J gene is TRBJ2-1, the V gene TRBV11-1; D unclear. CDR1 and CDR2 from the germline V gene are SGHAT and FQDESV (reference sequence). This CDR3 region has 16 residues. V lost 1 base and J 0 bases, leaving 10 bases between the germline ends. CDR3 bases: TGTGCCAGCAGCTTAGTCGGCACGAGCTCCTACAATGAGCAGTTCTTC. Translation gives CASSLVGTSSYNEQFF.

Only a few counts were recorded for this clonotype. The chain uses TRBV7-8 and TRBJ2-2; possible D gene TRBD2, 5 bases. The CDR3 has 13 amino acids. CDR1 is SGHVS, CDR2 FQNEAQ, per germline. V was pared by 11 bases and J by 1 base, with 11 bases between. This CDR3 is CAGRTWNTGELFF. DNA of the CDR3: TGTGCCGGGCGGACTTGGAACACCGGGGAGCTGTTTTTT.

The chain couples TRBV5-1 to TRBJ2-3; no clear D. The germline V gene has CDR1 SGHRS and CDR2 YFSETQ. With 0 bases removed from V and 0 bases from J, the gap between germline ends came to 5 bases. The CDR3 contains 14 residues. The CDR3 DNA is TGCGCCAGCAGCTTGGATCACAGCACAGATACGCAGTATTTT. Its protein is CASSLDHSTDTQYF.

This chain joins TRBV7-2 and TRBJ2-3; no clear D. From germline, CDR1 is SGHTA and CDR2 FQGNSA. V was trimmed by 2 bases and J by 6 bases, leaving 9 bases between them. The CDR3 sequence is 13 residues long. CDR3 sequence: CASSLQVRDTQYF. CDR3 sequence (DNA): TGTGCCAGCAGCTTACAAGTGAGGGATACGCAGTATTTT.

There are a few counts of this clonotype. V gene TRBV7-2 combines with J gene TRBJ2-3; a weak D match, TRBD2 (6 bases). The germline V gene encodes CDR1 SGHTA and CDR2 FQGNSA. Between the trimmed V and J ends, which lost 1 base and 3 bases, there was a span of 8 bases. This CDR3 is built from 14 residues. Here the CDR3 reads CASSLVGGTDTQYF. The CDR3 DNA reads TGTGCCAGCAGCTTAGTCGGGGGTACAGATACGCAGTATTTT.

This chain links TRBV10-3 with TRBJ2-4; TRBD1 might be the D (6 bases). V was cut by 3 bases and J by 0 bases, with 9 bases left in between. Germline CDR1 is ENHRY and CDR2 is SYGVKD. The CDR3 loop spans 15 amino acids. The CDR3 DNA reads TGTGCCATCAGTGACCCAGGGGTAGCCAAAAACATTCAGTACTTC. Translating it yields CAISDPGVAKNIQYF.

This chain connects TRBV2 to TRBJ2-3; D gene unclear. The germline CDR1 and CDR2 sequences are SNHLY and FYNNEI. The germline V and J ends were trimmed by 2 bases and 6 bases, with 6 bases remaining between them. The CDR3 is 12 residues long. The CDR3 DNA reads as TGTGCCAGCAGTGAATCCCCGGATACGCAGTATTTT. Translation: CASSESPDTQYF. Full variable domain (missing parts from reference TRBV2 and TRBJ2-3): EPEVTQTPSHQVTQMGQEVILRCVPISNHLYFYWYRQILGQKVEFLVSFYNNEISEKSEIFDDQFSVERPDGSNFTLKIRSTKLEDSAMYFCASSESPDTQYFGPGTRLTVL.

This chain links TRBV9 with TRBJ1-5, with D possibly matching TRBD1 (5 bases). Trimming shortened V by 0 bases and J by 4 bases, and 11 bases separated the two germline ends. Per the germline V gene, CDR1 is SGDLS and CDR2 is YYNGEE. The CDR3 covers 15 residues. The CDR3 nucleotides are TGTGCCAGCAGCGTAGGCTCAGGGCCAAATCAGCCCCAGCATTTT. This translates into CASSVGSGPNQPQHF.

This clonotype was detected ten times or more. The chain carries TRBV20-1 and TRBJ2-1; no reliable D call. V lost 3 bases to trimming and J lost 6 bases, with 15 bases between them. Germline CDR1 reads DFQATT; CDR2 reads SNEGSKA (reference sequence). CDR3 length equals 14 residues. CDR3 DNA sequence: TGCAGTGCTAGGCCCCCGGTTACCCCCAATGAGCAGTTCTTC. Its translation is CSARPPVTPNEQFF.

Written as DNA, the CDR3 is TGTGCCAGCAGTTCCATACAGGGGGCTTTTCTCTCTGGGGCCAACGTCCTGACTTTC. Translation: CASSSIQGAFLSGANVLTF. This chain links TRBV6-2 or TRBV6-3 with TRBJ2-6, with 9 positions matching TRBD1. J gave up 0 bases and V 4 bases, and 10 bases lay outside the gene matches. The CDR3 spans 19 residues. Germline values: CDR1 MNHEY, CDR2 SVGEGT.

Ten or more counts support this clonotype. This chain uses TRBV6-1 with TRBJ1-5, with unresolved D. The CDR3 totals 13 residues. V lost 7 bases and J 0 bases, leaving 7 bases between the germline ends. Germline CDR1 and CDR2: MNHNS and SASEGT. The CDR3 region is CASTARSNQPQHF. The CDR3 region has the DNA TGTGCCAGCACGGCTCGTAGCAATCAGCCCCAGCATTTT.

V usage is TRBV6-5 and J usage is TRBJ2-7, with TRBD1 identical over 8 bases. V lost 6 bases to trimming and J lost 1 base; unmatched junction nucleotides: 8. CDR1 and CDR2 (germline): MNHEY, SVGAGI. This CDR3 has 15 residues. The CDR3 reads CASSLTRTGSYEQYF. CDR3 nucleotides: TGTGCCAGCAGCCTCACTCGGACAGGGTCCTACGAGCAGTACTTC.

This chain joins TRBV5-6 and TRBJ2-3; 15 bases fit TRBD2. Trimming took 0 bases from V and 4 from J; bases not matched to a gene: 0. This CDR3 spans 16 amino acids. Germline CDR1 is SGHDT and CDR2 is YYEEEE. CDR3 coding DNA: TGTGCCAGCAGCTTGGGGACTAGCGGGAGGGCAGATACGCAGTATTTT. It yields the protein CASSLGTSGRADTQYF.

This clonotype was seen a handful of times. The chain is built from TRBV6-1 and TRBJ1-5; TRBD1 might be the D (5 bases). Per germline, CDR1 MNHNS and CDR2 SASEGT. The CDR3 totals 15 residues. V lost 2 bases, J lost 2 bases, and 10 bases lay in between. The CDR3 region has the DNA TGTGCCAGCAGTGAACAGGGAATCGGCAATCAGCCCCAGCATTTT. Protein sequence: CASSEQGIGNQPQHF.

This clonotype was counted at least ten times. In DNA, the CDR3 is TGTGCCAGCAGCCCAATAGGGGGCTTCTACAATGAGCAGTTCTTC. Its translation: CASSPIGGFYNEQFF. The chain recombines TRBV7-9 with TRBJ2-1, with 7 nucleotides matching TRBD1. With 5 bases clipped from V and 3 bases from J, the junction kept 7 bases outside the gene matches. CDR1 is SEHNR, CDR2 FQNEAQ, per germline (reference sequence). The CDR3 length is 15 residues. The entire variable domain, with the rest obtained from reference TRBV7-9 and TRBJ2-1, is as follows: DTGVSQNPRHKITKRGQNVTFRCDPISEHNRLYWYRQTLGQGPEFLTYFQNEAQLEKSRLLSDRFSAERPKGSFSTLEIQRTEQGDSAMYLCASSPIGGFYNEQFFGPGTRLTVL.

This chain connects TRBV2 to TRBJ1-2, with a tentative D call TRBD1 (5 bases). CDR1 SNHLY and CDR2 FYNNEI come from the germline V gene. The CDR3 consists of 15 residues. The V and J ends lost 7 bases and 6 bases respectively, with 21 bases between them. The CDR3 protein is CASTRTPGRSHGYTF. The CDR3, as DNA: TGTGCCAGCACCCGAACCCCAGGGAGATCTCATGGCTACACCTTC.

This clonotype was picked up a small number of times. The chain recombines TRBV4-1 with TRBJ2-6, with unresolved D. CDR3 size: 15 residues. Germline lookup yields CDR1 MGHRA and CDR2 YSYEKL. Trimming cost V 4 bases and J 0 bases, with 7 bases left between them. CDR3 residues: CASSPLFSGANVLTF. DNA of the CDR3: TGCGCCAGCAGCCCCCTATTCTCTGGGGCCAACGTCCTGACTTTC.